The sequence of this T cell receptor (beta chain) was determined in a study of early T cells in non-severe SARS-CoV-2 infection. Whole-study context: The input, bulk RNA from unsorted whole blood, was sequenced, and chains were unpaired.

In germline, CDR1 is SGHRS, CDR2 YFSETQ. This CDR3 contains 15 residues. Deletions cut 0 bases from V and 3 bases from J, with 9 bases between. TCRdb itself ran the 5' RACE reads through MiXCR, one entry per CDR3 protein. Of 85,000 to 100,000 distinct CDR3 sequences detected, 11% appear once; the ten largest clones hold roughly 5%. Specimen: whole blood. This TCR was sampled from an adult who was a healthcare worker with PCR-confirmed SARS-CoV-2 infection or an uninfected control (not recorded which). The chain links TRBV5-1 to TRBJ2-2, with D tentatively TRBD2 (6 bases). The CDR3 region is CASSLVASDTGELFF. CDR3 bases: TGCGCCAGCAGCTTGGTTGCTAGCGACACCGGGGAGCTGTTTTTT.